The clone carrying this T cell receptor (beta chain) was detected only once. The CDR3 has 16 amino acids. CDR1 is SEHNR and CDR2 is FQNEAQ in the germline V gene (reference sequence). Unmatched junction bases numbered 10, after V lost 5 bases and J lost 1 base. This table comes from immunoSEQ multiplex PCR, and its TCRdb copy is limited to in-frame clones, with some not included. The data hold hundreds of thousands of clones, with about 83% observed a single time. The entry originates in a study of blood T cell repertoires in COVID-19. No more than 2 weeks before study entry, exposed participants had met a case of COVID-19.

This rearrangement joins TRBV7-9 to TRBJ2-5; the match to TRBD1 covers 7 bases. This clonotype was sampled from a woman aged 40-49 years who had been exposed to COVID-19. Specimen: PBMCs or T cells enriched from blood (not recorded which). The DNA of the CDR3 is TGTGCCAGCAGCCCCGGAACAGGGGCTCCCCAAGAGACCCAGTACTTC. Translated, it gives CASSPGTGAPQETQYF.